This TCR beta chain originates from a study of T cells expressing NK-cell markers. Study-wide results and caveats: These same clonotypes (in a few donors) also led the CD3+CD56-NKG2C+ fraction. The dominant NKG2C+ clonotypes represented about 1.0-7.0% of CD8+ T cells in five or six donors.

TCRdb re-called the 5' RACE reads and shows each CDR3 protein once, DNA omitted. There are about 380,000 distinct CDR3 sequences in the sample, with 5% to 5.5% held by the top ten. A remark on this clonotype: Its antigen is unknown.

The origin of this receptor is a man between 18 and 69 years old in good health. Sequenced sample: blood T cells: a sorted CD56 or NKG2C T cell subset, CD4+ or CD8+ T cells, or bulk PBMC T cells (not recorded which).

This CDR3 is CASSSSDGSYEQYF. This rearrangement joins TRBV19 to TRBJ2-7. Germline V CDR1 and CDR2: LNHDA, SQIVND (reference sequence). This CDR3 contains 14 residues.